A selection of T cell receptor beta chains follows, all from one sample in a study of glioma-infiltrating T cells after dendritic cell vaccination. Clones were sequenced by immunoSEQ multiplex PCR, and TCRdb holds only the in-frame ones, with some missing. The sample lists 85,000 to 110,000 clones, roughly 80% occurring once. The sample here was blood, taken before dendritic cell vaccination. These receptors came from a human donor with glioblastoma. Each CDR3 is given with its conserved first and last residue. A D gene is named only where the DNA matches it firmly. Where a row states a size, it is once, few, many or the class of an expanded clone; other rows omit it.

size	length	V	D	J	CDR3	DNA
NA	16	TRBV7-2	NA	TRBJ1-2	CASSLAGPGLGYGYTF	TGTGCCAGCAGCTTAGCGGGGCCGGGTTTAGGCTATGGCTACACCTTC
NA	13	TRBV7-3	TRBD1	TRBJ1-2	CASSRGTEEGYTF	TGTGCCAGCAGCCGAGGGACAGAGGAAGGCTACACCTTC
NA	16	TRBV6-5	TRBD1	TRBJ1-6	CASSYSRDRRGSPLHF	TGTGCCAGCAGTTACTCGAGGGACAGGAGGGGCTCACCCCTCCACTTT
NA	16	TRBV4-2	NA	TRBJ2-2	CASSQDRGGSTGELFF	TGTGCCAGCAGCCAAGATAGGGGGGGGAGTACCGGGGAGCTGTTTTTT
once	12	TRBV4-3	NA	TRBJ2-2	CASSRLHGELFF	TGCGCCAGCAGCCGACTCCACGGGGAGCTGTTTTTT
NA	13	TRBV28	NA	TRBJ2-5	CAVKGQGQETQYF	TGTGCCGTCAAGGGGCAGGGCCAAGAGACCCAGTACTTC
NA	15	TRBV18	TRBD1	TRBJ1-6	CASSPRGDIYSPLHF	TGTGCCAGCTCACCCAGGGGGGACATCTATTCACCCCTCCACTTT
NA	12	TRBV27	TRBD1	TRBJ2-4	CATTGVGNIQYF	TGTGCCACCACAGGGGTCGGAAACATTCAGTACTTC
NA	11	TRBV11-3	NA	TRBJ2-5	CASSSRETQYF	TGTGCCAGCAGCTCCAGGGAGACCCAGTACTTC
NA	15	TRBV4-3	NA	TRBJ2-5	CASSQDLGQQETQYF	TGCGCCAGCAGCCAAGATCTAGGACAGCAAGAGACCCAGTACTTC
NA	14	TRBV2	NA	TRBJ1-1	CASNSQGGNTEAFF	TGTGCCAGCAATTCCCAGGGCGGGAACACTGAAGCTTTCTTT
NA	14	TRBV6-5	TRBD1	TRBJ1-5	CASSSTGGDQPQHF	TGTGCCAGCAGTTCTACAGGGGGCGATCAGCCCCAGCATTTT
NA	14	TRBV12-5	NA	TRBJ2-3	CASEPSGVTDTQYF	TGTGCTAGTGAACCCTCCGGAGTAACAGATACGCAGTATTTT
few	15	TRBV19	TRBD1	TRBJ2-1	CASSEEGTGIDEQFF	TGTGCCAGTAGTGAGGAGGGGACAGGGATAGATGAGCAGTTCTTC
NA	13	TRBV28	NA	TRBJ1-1	CASSSGRGTEAFF	TGTGCCAGCAGTTCCGGGAGGGGGACTGAAGCTTTCTTT
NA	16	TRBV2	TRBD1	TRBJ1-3	CASSGGTGTPGNTIYF	TGTGCCAGCAGTGGGGGGACAGGTACCCCTGGAAACACCATATATTTT
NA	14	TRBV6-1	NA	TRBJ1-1	CASRGDRLNTEAFF	TGTGCCAGCAGAGGAGACAGATTGAACACTGAAGCTTTCTTT
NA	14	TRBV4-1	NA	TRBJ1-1	CASSRGGPVIEAFF	TGCGCCAGCAGCCGTGGGGGCCCGGTGATTGAAGCTTTCTTT
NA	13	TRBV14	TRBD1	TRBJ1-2	CASSPGTVYGYTF	TGTGCCAGCAGCCCAGGGACAGTCTATGGCTACACCTTC
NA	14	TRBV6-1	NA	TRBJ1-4	CASSEWGGGEKLFF	TGTGCCAGCAGTGAATGGGGGGGCGGGGAAAAACTGTTTTTT
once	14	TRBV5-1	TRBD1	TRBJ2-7	CASSPGTGSYEQYF	TGCGCCAGCAGCCCCGGGACAGGGAGCTACGAGCAGTACTTC
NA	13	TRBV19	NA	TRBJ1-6	CASSINSNSPLHF	TGTGCCAGTAGTATCAATTCTAATTCACCCCTCCACTTT
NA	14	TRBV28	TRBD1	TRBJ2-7	CASRRQGDSYEQYF	TGTGCCAGTCGTAGGCAGGGGGACTCCTACGAGCAGTACTTC
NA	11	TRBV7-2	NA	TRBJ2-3	CASSLTATQYF	TGTGCCAGCAGCTTAACAGCTACGCAGTATTTT
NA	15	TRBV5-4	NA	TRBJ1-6	CASSLSQGSNSPLHF	TGTGCCAGCAGCTTGTCGCAGGGATCCAATTCACCCCTCCACTTT
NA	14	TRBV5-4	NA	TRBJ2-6	CASSPDFSANVLTF	TGTGCCAGCAGCCCAGACTTTTCGGCCAACGTCCTGACTTTC
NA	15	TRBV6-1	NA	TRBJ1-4	CASSEDGGSNEKLFF	TGTGCCAGCAGTGAAGACGGCGGAAGTAATGAAAAACTGTTTTTT
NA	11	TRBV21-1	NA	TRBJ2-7	CASSKGPEQYF	TGTGCCAGCAGCAAAGGGCCAGAGCAGTACTTC
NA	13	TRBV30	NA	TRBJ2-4	CAWAPASKNIQYF	TGTGCCTGGGCCCCAGCGTCCAAAAACATTCAGTACTTC
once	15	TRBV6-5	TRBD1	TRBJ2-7	CASSISGTGDYEQYF	TGTGCCAGCAGCATCTCCGGGACAGGGGACTACGAGCAGTACTTC
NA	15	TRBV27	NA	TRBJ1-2	CASSLSQDLNYGYTF	TGTGCCAGCAGTTTATCGCAGGACTTAAACTATGGCTACACCTTC
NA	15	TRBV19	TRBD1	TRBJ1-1	CASTMGQGGNTEAFF	TGTGCCAGTACCATGGGACAGGGGGGCAACACTGAAGCTTTCTTT
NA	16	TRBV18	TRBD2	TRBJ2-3	CASSPGLAGIRDTQYF	TGTGCCAGCTCACCGGGACTAGCGGGGATTCGGGATACGCAGTATTTT
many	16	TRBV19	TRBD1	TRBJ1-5	CASSTARTGANQPQHF	TGTGCCAGTAGTACAGCCCGGACAGGCGCTAATCAGCCCCAGCATTTT
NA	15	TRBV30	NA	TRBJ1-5	CAWSHEGHSNQPQHF	TGTGCCTGGAGTCATGAGGGCCATAGCAATCAGCCCCAGCATTTT
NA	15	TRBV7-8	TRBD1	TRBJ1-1	CASSPYRTGGTEAFF	TGTGCCAGCAGCCCATACCGGACAGGGGGCACTGAAGCTTTCTTT
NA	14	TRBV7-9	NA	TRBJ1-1	CASSLVWGGVEAFF	TGTGCCAGCAGCTTAGTTTGGGGAGGGGTTGAAGCTTTCTTT
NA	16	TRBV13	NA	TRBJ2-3	CASSSRSSASTDTQYF	TGTGCCAGCAGCTCTAGGTCAAGTGCTAGCACAGATACGCAGTATTTT
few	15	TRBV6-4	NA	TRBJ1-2	CAYPPGHLHNYGYTF	TGTGCCTACCCGCCGGGACACTTACATAACTATGGCTACACCTTC
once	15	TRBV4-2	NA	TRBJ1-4	CASSQTGSSGEKLFF	TGTGCCAGCAGCCAGACGGGCAGTTCGGGGGAAAAACTGTTTTTT
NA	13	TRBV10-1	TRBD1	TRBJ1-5	CASSRDRNQPQHF	TGCGCCAGCAGCAGGGACAGGAATCAGCCCCAGCATTTT
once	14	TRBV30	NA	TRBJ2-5	CAWTLSRYAETQYF	TGTGCCTGGACCCTTTCACGATACGCGGAGACCCAGTACTTC
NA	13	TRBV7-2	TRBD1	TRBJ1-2	CASSPQGTYGYTF	TGTGCCAGCAGTCCACAGGGGACTTATGGCTACACCTTC
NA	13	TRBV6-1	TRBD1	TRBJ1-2	CASRDRTGGEYTF	TGTGCCAGCAGGGACAGGACAGGGGGCGAGTACACCTTC
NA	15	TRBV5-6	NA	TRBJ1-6	CASSLLAGVNSPLHF	TGTGCCAGCAGCTTGCTGGCAGGGGTGAATTCACCCCTCCACTTT
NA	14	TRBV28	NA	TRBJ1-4	CASSLEGINEKLFF	TGTGCCAGCAGCCTGGAGGGTATTAATGAAAAACTGTTTTTT
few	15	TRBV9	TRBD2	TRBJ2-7	CASSGGASGAYEQYF	TGTGCCAGCAGCGGCGGGGCTAGCGGAGCCTACGAGCAGTACTTC
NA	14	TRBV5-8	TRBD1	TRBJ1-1	CASSLQGGDTEAFF	TGTGCCAGCAGCTTGCAGGGGGGAGACACTGAAGCTTTCTTT
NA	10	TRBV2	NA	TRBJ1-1	CASNSFEAFF	TGTGCCAGCAATTCCTTTGAAGCTTTCTTT
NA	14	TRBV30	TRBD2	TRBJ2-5	CAWSGLAIGETQYF	TGTGCCTGGAGCGGACTAGCGATTGGAGAGACCCAGTACTTC
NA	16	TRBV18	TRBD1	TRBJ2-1	CASSPGQGISYNEQFF	TGTGCCAGCTCACCGGGACAGGGGATTTCCTACAATGAGCAGTTCTTC
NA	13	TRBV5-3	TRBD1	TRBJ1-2	CARSRTGAYGYTF	TGTGCCAGAAGCCGGACAGGAGCCTATGGCTACACCTTC
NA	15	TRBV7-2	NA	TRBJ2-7	CASSLERRRIYEQYF	TGTGCCAGCAGCTTAGAACGCAGGCGAATCTACGAGCAGTACTTC
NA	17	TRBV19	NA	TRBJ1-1	CASSIRTGRGGSTEAFF	TGTGCCAGTAGCATCCGTACAGGGCGGGGGGGGAGCACTGAAGCTTTCTTT
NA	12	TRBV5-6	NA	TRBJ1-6	CASSLDFSPLHF	TGTGCCAGCAGCCTGGACTTCTCACCCCTCCACTTT
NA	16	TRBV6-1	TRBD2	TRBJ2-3	CASSEGTSGGPDTQYF	TGTGCCAGCAGTGAGGGGACTAGCGGGGGACCAGATACGCAGTATTTT
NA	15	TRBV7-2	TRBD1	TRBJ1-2	CASSLGGGDSYGYTF	TGTGCCAGCAGCTTAGGCGGAGGGGACAGCTATGGCTACACCTTC
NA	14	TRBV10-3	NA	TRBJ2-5	CAIRNRDTQETQYF	TGTGCCATCAGGAACCGGGACACTCAAGAGACCCAGTACTTC
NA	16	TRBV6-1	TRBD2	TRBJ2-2	CASSDGLAGATGELFF	TGTGCCAGCAGTGATGGACTAGCGGGCGCCACCGGGGAGCTGTTTTTT
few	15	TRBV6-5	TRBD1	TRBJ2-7	CASSQGQGISYEQYF	TGTGCCAGCAGCCAAGGACAGGGAATTTCCTACGAGCAGTACTTC